The following is a TCR beta chain sequence with its context. The antigen remains unidentified. This record belongs to a study of identical twins. Study results and caveats: Among beta out-of-frame sequences, excess sharing between twins appeared weaker.

Everyone who gave samples was a healthy Caucasian. It was template switching that added a universal primer site, and there were unique molecular identifiers on the cDNA. Via MiXCR, TCRdb re-called the 5' RACE reads, giving one row per CDR3 protein. The data show under 1 million distinct CDR3 sequences, with roughly 12% seen just once and 1.5% to 2% held by the top ten. V lost 2 bases to trimming and J lost 6 bases, with 13 bases between them. The CDR3 covers 15 residues. Germline V gene sequence: CDR1 PRHDT, CDR2 FYEKMQ (reference sequence). These records were also assigned to another study, of yellow fever vaccine responses in identical twins. From that study: Twins reportedly showed a vaccine T cell response that seemed partly convergent and partly personalized.

Sequencing used PBMCs. The V call is TRBV13, the J call TRBJ2-2; D is uncertain. This receptor was identified in a woman between 18 and 29 years old in good health. As DNA, the CDR3 is TGTGCCAGCAGCTTACGAATTACCAGCGCCGGGGAGCTGTTTTTT. Translation: CASSLRITSAGELFF.